This entry is about one T cell receptor (beta chain). The CDR3 runs 16 residues. Germline V lookup: CDR1 GTSNPN, CDR2 SVGIG (reference sequence). Trimming stripped 3 bases from V and 2 bases from J, with 14 bases between. The repertoire was sequenced with immunoSEQ multiplex PCR; TCRdb's copy has only in-frame clones and lacks some. The data hold 200,000 to 300,000 clones, with about 80% observed a single time. This sample was taken from a study of blood T cell repertoires in COVID-19. About the study: Samples taken during acute and convalescent COVID-19 were collected in the United States, Italy and Spain.

The sample taken for sequencing was peripheral blood. The sequence was obtained from an elderly woman with acute or convalescent COVID-19. The V call is TRBV30, the J call TRBJ2-6; tentative D call: TRBD1 (6 bases). This chain's CDR3 is CAWRILRGTGANVLTF. CDR3 in DNA: TGTGCCTGGAGGATCTTAAGGGGGACTGGGGCCAACGTCCTGACTTTC.